This T cell receptor beta chain was captured in a study of blood T cells in healthy people across ages. General study results and limits: Older individuals had lower TCR beta diversity per million T cells (the decline was roughly linear). Higher diversity, along with more naive CD4+ cells, distinguished long-lived donors from aged donors. As naive T cell percentage varied, TCR beta diversity correlated strongly with it. Estimated diversity, derived from one million T cells, was regarded as an underestimate.

Details on this clonotype: Its antigen remains unidentified.

CDR1 and CDR2 (germline): SGHVS, FNYEAQ. The CDR3 has 17 residues. Losses at the gene ends were 2 bases for V and 4 bases for J; bases not matched to a gene: 7. Primers used in a second PCR of roughly 7 to 11 cycles were a sample-barcoded 5' primer and a J-beta primer mix. MiXCR, applied by TCRdb to the 5' RACE reads, yields one record per CDR3 protein. The sample yields 790,000 or so distinct CDR3 sequences, 46% seen once. Sequencing was performed on blood. The V gene is TRBV7-6, the J gene TRBJ2-1, with TRBD2 identical over 11 bases. The receptor's source is an elderly man in good health. As DNA, the CDR3 is TGTGCCAGCAGCTTATCCCCGACTAGCGGGGTTTACAATGAGCAGTTCTTC. This encodes CASSLSPTSGVYNEQFF.